This T cell receptor beta chain was obtained from a study of Graves' ophthalmopathy and Graves' hyperthyroidism. This clonotype was seen at least ten times. Only newly diagnosed hyperthyroidism patients aged 18 to 65, with under 2 months' duration, were enrolled. The authors used Ficoll-Paque density gradient centrifugation to separate PBMCs. The input was 7.5 to 10 ml of fresh peripheral blood. Germline values: CDR1 SNHLY, CDR2 FYNNEI. This CDR3 region has 15 residues. Trimming removed 7 bases from V and 8 bases from J; junction bases left unmatched: 15. RNA transcripts yielded amplified TCR beta CDR3 regions. First-round RT-PCR relied on HTBI primers, and a second-round multiplex PCR came next. TCRdb used MiXCR to reprocess the multiplex PCR reads, holding one entry per CDR3 protein. The table includes 500,000 to 700,000 distinct CDR3 sequences, about a fifth detected once.

The sequence was obtained from a woman younger than 35 with stable Graves' hyperthyroidism. Some clones in this sample may be carry-over from other donors' samples. Sequencing input: peripheral blood. The J gene is TRBJ1-2, the V gene TRBV2; 8 bases match TRBD1. The CDR3 DNA is TGTGCCAGCACTCCCGGTGGGACAGGACCTTGGGGCTACACCTTC. Its protein is CASTPGGTGPWGYTF.